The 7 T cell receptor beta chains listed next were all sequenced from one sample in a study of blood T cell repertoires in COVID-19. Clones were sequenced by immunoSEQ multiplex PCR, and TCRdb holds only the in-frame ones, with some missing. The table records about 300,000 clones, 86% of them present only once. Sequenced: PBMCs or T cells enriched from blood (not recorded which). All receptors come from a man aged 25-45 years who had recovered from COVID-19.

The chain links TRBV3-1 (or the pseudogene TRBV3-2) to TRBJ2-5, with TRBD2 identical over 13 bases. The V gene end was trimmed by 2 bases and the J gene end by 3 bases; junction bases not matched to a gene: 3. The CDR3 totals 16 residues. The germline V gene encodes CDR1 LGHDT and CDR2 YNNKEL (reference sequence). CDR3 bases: TGTGCCAGCAGCCAAAGGACTAGCGGGAGCAAAGAGACCCAGTACTTC. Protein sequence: CASSQRTSGSKETQYF.

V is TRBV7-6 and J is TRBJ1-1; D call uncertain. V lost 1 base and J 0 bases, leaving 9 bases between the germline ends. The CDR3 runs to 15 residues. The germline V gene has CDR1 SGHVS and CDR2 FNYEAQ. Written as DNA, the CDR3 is TGTGCCAGCAGCTTAGGACGCGGGGTGAACACTGAAGCTTTCTTT. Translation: CASSLGRGVNTEAFF.

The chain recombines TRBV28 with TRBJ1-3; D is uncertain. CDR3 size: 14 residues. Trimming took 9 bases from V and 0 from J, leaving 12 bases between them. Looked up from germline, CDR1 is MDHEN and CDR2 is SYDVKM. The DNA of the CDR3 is TGTGCCAGTGAGACATTTCGCTCTGGAAACACCATATATTTT. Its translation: CASETFRSGNTIYF.

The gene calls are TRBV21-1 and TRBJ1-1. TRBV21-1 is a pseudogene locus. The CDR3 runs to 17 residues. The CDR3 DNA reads TGTGCCAGCAGCAAACGGGGGGTGGCTAGTCGGAACACTGAAGCTTTCTTT. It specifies CASSKRGVASRNTEAFF.

The CDR3 nucleotides are TGTGCCACCAGTGATAGTGGACTAGCGGGAGGGGGGGAGAATGAGCAGTTCTTC. This encodes CATSDSGLAGGGENEQFF. This chain joins TRBV24-1 and TRBJ2-1; 15 nucleotides line up with TRBD2. The J segment lost 7 bases and the V segment lost 3 bases, leaving 9 bases of the junction unmatched. The CDR3 runs 18 residues. Germline CDR1 KGHDR, CDR2 SFDVKD.

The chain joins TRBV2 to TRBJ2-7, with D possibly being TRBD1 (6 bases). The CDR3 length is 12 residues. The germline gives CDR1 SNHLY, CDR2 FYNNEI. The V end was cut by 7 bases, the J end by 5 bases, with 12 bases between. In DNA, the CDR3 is TGTGCCAGCACTCTGACAGGCGACGAGCAGTACTTC. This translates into CASTLTGDEQYF. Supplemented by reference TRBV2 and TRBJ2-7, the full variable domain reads EPEVTQTPSHQVTQMGQEVILRCVPISNHLYFYWYRQILGQKVEFLVSFYNNEISEKSEIFDDQFSVERPDGSNFTLKIRSTKLEDSAMYFCASTLTGDEQYFGPGTRLTVT.

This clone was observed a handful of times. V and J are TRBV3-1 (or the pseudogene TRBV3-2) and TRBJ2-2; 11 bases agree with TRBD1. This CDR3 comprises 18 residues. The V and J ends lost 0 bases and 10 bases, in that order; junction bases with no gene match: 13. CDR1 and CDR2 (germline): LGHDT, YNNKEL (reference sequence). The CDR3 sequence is CASSQDAPGQGGPVELFF. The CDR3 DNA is TGTGCCAGCAGCCAAGATGCACCGGGACAGGGGGGTCCCGTGGAGCTGTTTTTT.